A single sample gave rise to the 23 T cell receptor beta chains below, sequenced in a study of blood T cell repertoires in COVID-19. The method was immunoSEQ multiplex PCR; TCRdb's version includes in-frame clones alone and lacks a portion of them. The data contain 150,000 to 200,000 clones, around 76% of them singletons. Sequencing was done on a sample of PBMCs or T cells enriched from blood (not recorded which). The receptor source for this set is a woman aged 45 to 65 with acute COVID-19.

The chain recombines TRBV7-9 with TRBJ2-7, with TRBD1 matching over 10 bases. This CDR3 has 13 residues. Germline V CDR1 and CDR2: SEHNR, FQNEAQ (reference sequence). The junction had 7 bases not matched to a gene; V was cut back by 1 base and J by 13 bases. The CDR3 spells CASSLDRDRGYYV. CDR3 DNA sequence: TGTGCCAGCAGCTTAGATCGGGACAGGGGTTATTACGTC.

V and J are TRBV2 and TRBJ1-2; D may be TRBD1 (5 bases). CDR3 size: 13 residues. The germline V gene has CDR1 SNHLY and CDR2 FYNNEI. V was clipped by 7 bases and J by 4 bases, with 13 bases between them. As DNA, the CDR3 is TGTGCCAGCAAGGGGCAGACTCTCTATGGCTACACCTTC. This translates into CASKGQTLYGYTF.

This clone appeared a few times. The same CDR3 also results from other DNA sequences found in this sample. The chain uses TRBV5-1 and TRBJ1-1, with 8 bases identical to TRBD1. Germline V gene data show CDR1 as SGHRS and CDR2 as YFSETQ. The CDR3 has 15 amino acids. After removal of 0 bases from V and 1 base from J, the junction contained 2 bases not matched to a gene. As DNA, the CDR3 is TGCGCCAGCAGCTTGGACGGACAGGGGAACACTGAAGCTTTCTTT. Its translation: CASSLDGQGNTEAFF.

As DNA, the CDR3 is TGTGCCAGCCCCCAGTTCGGACTTGAAGCTTTCTTT. Residues: CASPQFGLEAFF. The J gene is TRBJ1-1, the V gene TRBV2; D uncertain. The CDR3 covers 12 residues. Deletions cut 8 bases from V and 7 bases from J, with 14 bases between. Germline V gene sequence: CDR1 SNHLY, CDR2 FYNNEI.

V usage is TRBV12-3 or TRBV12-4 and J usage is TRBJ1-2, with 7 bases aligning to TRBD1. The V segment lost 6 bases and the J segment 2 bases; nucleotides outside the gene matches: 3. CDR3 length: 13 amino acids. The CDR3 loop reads CASRLQGNYGYTF. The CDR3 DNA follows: TGTGCCAGCAGGCTACAGGGGAACTATGGCTACACCTTC.

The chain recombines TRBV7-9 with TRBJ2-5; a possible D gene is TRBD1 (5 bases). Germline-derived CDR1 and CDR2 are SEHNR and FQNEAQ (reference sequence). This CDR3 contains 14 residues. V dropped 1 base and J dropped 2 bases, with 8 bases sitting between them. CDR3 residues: CASSLGQGQETQYF. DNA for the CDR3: TGTGCCAGCAGCTTAGGGCAGGGACAAGAGACCCAGTACTTC. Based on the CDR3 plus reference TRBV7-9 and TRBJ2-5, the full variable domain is DTGVSQNPRHKITKRGQNVTFRCDPISEHNRLYWYRQTLGQGPEFLTYFQNEAQLEKSRLLSDRFSAERPKGSFSTLEIQRTEQGDSAMYLCASSLGQGQETQYFGPGTRLLVL.

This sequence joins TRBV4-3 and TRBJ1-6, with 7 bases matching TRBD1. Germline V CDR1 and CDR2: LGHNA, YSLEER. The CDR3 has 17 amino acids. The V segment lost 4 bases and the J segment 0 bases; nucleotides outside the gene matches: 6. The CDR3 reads CASSPTDRPSYNSPLHF. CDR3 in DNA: TGCGCCAGCAGCCCCACGGACAGGCCCTCCTATAATTCACCCCTCCACTTT.

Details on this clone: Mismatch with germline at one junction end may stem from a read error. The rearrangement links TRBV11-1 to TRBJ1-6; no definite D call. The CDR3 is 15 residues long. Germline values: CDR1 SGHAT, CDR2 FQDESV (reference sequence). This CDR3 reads CASSFTESFNSPLHF. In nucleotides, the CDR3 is TGTGCCAGCAGCTTTACAGAATCCTTTAATTCACCCCTCCACTTT.

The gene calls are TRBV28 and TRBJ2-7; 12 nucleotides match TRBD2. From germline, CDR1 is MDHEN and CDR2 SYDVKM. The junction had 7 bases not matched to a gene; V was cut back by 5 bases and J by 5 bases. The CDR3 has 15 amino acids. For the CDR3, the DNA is TGTGCCAGCAGTCCCCTAGCGGGGGGGTGGGACGAGCAGTACGTC. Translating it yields CASSPLAGGWDEQYV.

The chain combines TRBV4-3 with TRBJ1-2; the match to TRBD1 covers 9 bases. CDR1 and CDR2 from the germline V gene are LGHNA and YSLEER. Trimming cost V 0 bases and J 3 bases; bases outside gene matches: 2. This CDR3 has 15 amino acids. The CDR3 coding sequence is TGCGCCAGCAGCCAAGATGGGGACAGGGACTATGGCTACACCTTC. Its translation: CASSQDGDRDYGYTF.

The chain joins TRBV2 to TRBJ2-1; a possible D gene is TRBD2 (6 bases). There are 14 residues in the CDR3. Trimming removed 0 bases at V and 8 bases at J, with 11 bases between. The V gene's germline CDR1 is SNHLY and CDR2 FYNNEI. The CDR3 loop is CASSEAGAGDEQFF. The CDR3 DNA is TGTGCCAGCAGTGAAGCGGGAGCGGGCGATGAGCAGTTCTTC.

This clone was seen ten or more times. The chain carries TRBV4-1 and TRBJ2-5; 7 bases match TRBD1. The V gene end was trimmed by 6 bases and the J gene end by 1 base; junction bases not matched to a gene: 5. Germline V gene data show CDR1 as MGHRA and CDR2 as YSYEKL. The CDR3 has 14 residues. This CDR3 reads CASSHTGVQETQYF. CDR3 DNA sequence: TGCGCCAGCAGTCACACAGGGGTCCAAGAGACCCAGTACTTC.

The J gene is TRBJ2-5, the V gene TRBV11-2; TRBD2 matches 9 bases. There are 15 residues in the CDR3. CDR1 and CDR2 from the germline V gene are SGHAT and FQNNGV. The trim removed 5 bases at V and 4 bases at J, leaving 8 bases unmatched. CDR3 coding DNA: TGTGCCAGCAGCCGAACAGCGGGGGGACGAGAGACCCAGTACTTC. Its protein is CASSRTAGGRETQYF.

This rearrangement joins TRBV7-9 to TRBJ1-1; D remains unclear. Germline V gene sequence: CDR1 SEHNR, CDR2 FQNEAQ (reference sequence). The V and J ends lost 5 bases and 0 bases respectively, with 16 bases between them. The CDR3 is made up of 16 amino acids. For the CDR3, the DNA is TGTGCCAGCAGCCCTAAGGGCGGGAACTTGAACACTGAAGCTTTCTTT. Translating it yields CASSPKGGNLNTEAFF.

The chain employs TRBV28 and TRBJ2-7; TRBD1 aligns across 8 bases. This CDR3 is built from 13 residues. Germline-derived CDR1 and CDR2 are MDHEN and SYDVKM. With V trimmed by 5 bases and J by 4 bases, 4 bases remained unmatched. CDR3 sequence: CASSRRGRYEQYV. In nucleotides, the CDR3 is TGTGCCAGCAGTCGCAGGGGGCGATACGAGCAGTACGTC.

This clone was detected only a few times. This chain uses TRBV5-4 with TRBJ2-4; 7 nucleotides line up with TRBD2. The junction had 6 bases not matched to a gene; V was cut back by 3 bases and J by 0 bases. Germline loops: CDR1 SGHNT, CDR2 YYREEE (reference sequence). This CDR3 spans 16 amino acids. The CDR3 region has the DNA TGTGCCAGCAGCTCACCTAGCGGACTAGCCAAAAACATTCAGTACTTC. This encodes CASSSPSGLAKNIQYF.

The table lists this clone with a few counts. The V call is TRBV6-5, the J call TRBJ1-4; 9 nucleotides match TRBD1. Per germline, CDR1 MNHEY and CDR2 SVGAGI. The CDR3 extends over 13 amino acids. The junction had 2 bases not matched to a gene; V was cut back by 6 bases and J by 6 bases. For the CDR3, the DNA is TGTGCCAGCAGGACAGGGGGGGATGAAAAACTGTTTTTT. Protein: CASRTGGDEKLFF.

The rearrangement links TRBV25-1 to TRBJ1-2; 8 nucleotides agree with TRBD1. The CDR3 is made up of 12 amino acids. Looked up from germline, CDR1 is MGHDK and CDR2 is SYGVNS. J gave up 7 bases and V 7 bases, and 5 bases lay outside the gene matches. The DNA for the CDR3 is TGTGCCAGCACAAACAGGGGGGGTGGCTACACCTTC. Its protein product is CASTNRGGGYTF.

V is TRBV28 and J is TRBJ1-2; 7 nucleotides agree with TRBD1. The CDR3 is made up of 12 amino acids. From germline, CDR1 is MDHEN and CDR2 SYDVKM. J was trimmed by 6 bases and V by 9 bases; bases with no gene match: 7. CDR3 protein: CARGTGADGYTF. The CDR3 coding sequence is TGTGCCAGAGGAACAGGGGCTGATGGCTACACCTTC.

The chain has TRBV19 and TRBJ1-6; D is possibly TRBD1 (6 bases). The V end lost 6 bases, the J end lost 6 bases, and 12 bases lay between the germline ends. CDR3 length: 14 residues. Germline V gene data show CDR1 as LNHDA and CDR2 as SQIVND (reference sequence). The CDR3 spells CASSGQQTNSPLHF. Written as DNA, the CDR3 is TGTGCCAGTAGCGGACAGCAAACTAATTCACCCCTCCACTTT.

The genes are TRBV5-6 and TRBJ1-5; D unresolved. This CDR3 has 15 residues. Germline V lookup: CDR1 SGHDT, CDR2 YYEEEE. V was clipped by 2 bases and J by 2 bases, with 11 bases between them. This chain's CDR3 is CASSFHQLGNQPQHF. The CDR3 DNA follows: TGTGCCAGCAGCTTTCACCAGTTGGGCAATCAGCCCCAGCATTTT.

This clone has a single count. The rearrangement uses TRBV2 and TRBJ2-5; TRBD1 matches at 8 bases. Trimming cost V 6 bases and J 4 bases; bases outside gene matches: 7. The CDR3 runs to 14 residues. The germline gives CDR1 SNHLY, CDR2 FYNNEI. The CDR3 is CASRDTGTGETQYF. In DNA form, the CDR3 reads TGTGCCAGCAGGGATACCGGGACAGGAGAGACCCAGTACTTC.

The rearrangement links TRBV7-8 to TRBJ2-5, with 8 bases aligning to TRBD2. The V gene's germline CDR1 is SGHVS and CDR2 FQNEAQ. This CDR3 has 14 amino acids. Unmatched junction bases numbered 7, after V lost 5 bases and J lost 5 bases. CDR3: CASSRGTRHETQYF. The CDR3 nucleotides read TGTGCCAGCAGCCGCGGGACTAGGCACGAGACCCAGTACTTC.